This T cell receptor beta chain was sequenced for a study of regulatory and conventional T cells in RAG deficiency. Study-level results: Omenn patients showed >90% Treg-Tconv overlap and shorter CDR3 lengths.

Generated by immunoSEQ multiplex PCR, the TCRdb table keeps only in-frame clones and is missing some. The table has 20,000 to 25,000 clones, 90% to 95% seen once. V lost 1 base to trimming and J lost 8 bases, with 11 bases between them. Per the germline V gene, CDR1 is MGHRA and CDR2 is YSYEKL. This CDR3 contains 13 residues. Genomic DNA came from blood conventional CD4+ T cells gated CD25-low CD127-high. As concerns this clone: Antigen: not known.

These data were likewise used in another study, on regulatory T cells. That study reports: Primers: 52 TRBV forward and 13 TRBJ reverse.

The chain combines TRBV4-1 with TRBJ1-2; D perhaps matches TRBD1 (5 bases). The sequence was obtained from a human donor in good health. The sequenced material came from CD4+ T cells sorted from blood. DNA for the CDR3: TGCGCCAGCAGCCAAGTTGAGGGGAGAGGCTACACCTTC. This translates into CASSQVEGRGYTF.